What follows describes a single T cell receptor (beta chain). This record comes from a study of OX40 agonist ivuxolimab in advanced cancers. Germline V gene sequence: CDR1 LNHDA, CDR2 SQIVND (reference sequence). The CDR3 is 16 residues long. J was trimmed by 4 bases and V by 1 base; bases with no gene match: 5. Generated by immunoSEQ multiplex PCR, the TCRdb table keeps only in-frame clones and is missing some. Of some 150,000 clones listed, 85% to 95% were seen once; the top ten hold more than 0.8%. This sequence originates from an adult with an advanced solid tumor such as melanoma, head and neck, liver or kidney cancer. Sample: CD4+ or CD8+ T cells sorted from blood, taken in a trial of the OX40 agonist ivuxolimab. The rearrangement links TRBV19 to TRBJ2-1; TRBD1 aligns across 9 bases. Here the CDR3 DNA reads TGTGCCAGTAGTATAGGGGGGACAGGGCATTACAATGAGCAGTTCTTC. This gives the protein CASSIGGTGHYNEQFF.